Listed below are T cell receptor beta chains from one sample, sequenced in a study of T-cell memory formation after mild COVID-19. In TCRdb, the 5' RACE reads were re-called with MiXCR into one record per CDR3 protein. This table has about 320,000 distinct CDR3 sequences, 13% to 15% appearing once. The specimen sequenced was PBMCs or a T cell subset sorted from them (not recorded which). These receptors were obtained from a man between 18 and 35 years old who had mild COVID-19 (a few samples of this study predate the infection). Cell type and time point are not known. The CDR3 runs from the conserved cysteine through the conserved F or W. D genes are given only for firm matches. The size field is filled for only some rows; it gives once, few, many or a size class.

CDR3 protein	CDR3 DNA	J gene	clone size	V gene	D gene
CASSGQVSSYNEQFF	TGTGCCAGCAGCGGACAGGTTAGCTCCTACAATGAGCAGTTCTTC	TRBJ2-1	-	TRBV12-3/TRBV12-4	TRBD1
CASSVDSMYQPQHF	TGTGCCAGCAGCGTGGACAGTATGTATCAGCCCCAGCATTTT	TRBJ1-5	-	TRBV9	-
CATGHSETQYF	TGTGCCACCGGACATTCGGAGACCCAGTACTTC	TRBJ2-5	-	TRBV24-1	-
CASSGGGLGTEAFF	TGTGCCAGCTCAGGAGGGGGCTTGGGCACTGAAGCTTTCTTT	TRBJ1-1	-	TRBV18	TRBD1
CASSFRPGQGYEQYF	TGTGCCAGCAGCTTTAGGCCGGGACAGGGCTACGAGCAGTACTTC	TRBJ2-7	-	TRBV7-2	TRBD1
CASGTGRDQETQYF	TGCGCCAGCGGGACAGGACGAGACCAAGAGACCCAGTACTTC	TRBJ2-5	-	TRBV5-1	TRBD1
CASSLGITSGNTIYF	TGCGCCAGCAGCTTGGGGATTACCTCTGGAAACACCATATATTTT	TRBJ1-3	many	TRBV5-1	-
CATSRDPGPGQGGEQFF	TGTGCCACCAGCAGAGATCCCGGCCCCGGACAGGGTGGTGAGCAGTTCTTC	TRBJ2-1	many	TRBV15	TRBD1
CASSQGGLAGPYNEQFF	TGCGCCAGCAGCCAAGGAGGACTAGCGGGTCCCTACAATGAGCAGTTCTTC	TRBJ2-1	few	TRBV4-3	TRBD2
CASSLVLAGAGWADTQYF	TGTGCCAGCAGCTTAGTCTTAGCGGGGGCTGGATGGGCAGATACGCAGTATTTT	TRBJ2-3	many	TRBV7-6	TRBD2
CSASGVTSGRGIETQYF	TGCAGTGCTAGTGGGGTGACTAGCGGGCGGGGGATAGAGACCCAGTACTTC	TRBJ2-5	-	TRBV20-1	TRBD2
CAWSVKRGPQETQYF	TGTGCCTGGAGTGTTAAGCGGGGGCCCCAAGAGACCCAGTACTTC	TRBJ2-5	few	TRBV30	TRBD2
CASSPPFRETQYF	TGTGCCAGCTCACCACCGTTTCGAGAGACCCAGTACTTC	TRBJ2-5	few	TRBV18	-
CAISGTGPYGYTF	TGTGCCATCAGTGGGACAGGTCCCTATGGCTACACCTTC	TRBJ1-2	many	TRBV10-3	TRBD1
CASSSHKRGRLQETQYF	TGTGCCAGCAGCTCCCACAAGAGAGGACGGTTACAAGAGACCCAGTACTTC	TRBJ2-5	-	TRBV7-2	-
CASSYSGGAYNEQFF	TGTGCCAGCAGCTATAGCGGGGGGGCATACAATGAGCAGTTCTTC	TRBJ2-1	-	TRBV6-5	TRBD2
CSASVEFANYGYTF	TGCAGTGCTAGTGTCGAGTTTGCTAACTATGGCTACACCTTC	TRBJ1-2	few	TRBV20-1	-
CASTLGASGGSPYF	TGTGCCAGCACCCTCGGGGCTAGCGGGGGTTCTCCGTACTTC	TRBJ2-5	few	TRBV12-3/TRBV12-4	TRBD2
CASSASGTGYQPQHF	TGTGCCAGCAGCGCCTCCGGGACAGGGTACCAGCCCCAGCATTTT	TRBJ1-5	-	TRBV5-6	TRBD1
CASSYVPGLNTEAFF	TGTGCCAGCAGTTACGTTCCGGGACTGAACACTGAAGCTTTCTTT	TRBJ1-1	-	TRBV6-5	-
CASSAESRSTDTQYF	TGTGCCAGCAGCGCCGAATCTCGTAGCACAGATACGCAGTATTTT	TRBJ2-3	-	TRBV7-3	-
CASSPGGSAFF	TGTGCCAGCAGCCCAGGCGGCTCAGCTTTCTTT	TRBJ1-1	-	TRBV14	-
CASRGKREPTDTQYF	TGTGCCAGCAGGGGGAAGCGGGAACCCACAGATACGCAGTATTTT	TRBJ2-3	-	TRBV7-2	TRBD2
CASSVGGTYYEQYF	TGTGCCAGCAGCGTCGGGGGAACCTACTACGAGCAGTACTTC	TRBJ2-7	-	TRBV9	-
CASSTSSGGGTDTQYF	TGTGCCAGCAGTACCTCTAGCGGGGGCGGCACAGATACGCAGTATTTT	TRBJ2-3	-	TRBV6-5	TRBD2
CASSPDLGSYNEQFF	TGTGCCAGCAGCCCGGATTTGGGATCCTACAATGAGCAGTTCTTC	TRBJ2-1	-	TRBV12-3/TRBV12-4	-
CASSSRQGGTYEQYF	TGCGCCAGCAGCTCCCGACAGGGAGGAACCTACGAGCAGTACTTC	TRBJ2-7	-	TRBV5-1	-
CASSQDLGWPRNEQFF	TGTGCCAGCAGCCAAGATCTAGGGTGGCCCCGCAATGAGCAGTTCTTC	TRBJ2-1	-	TRBV3-1	-
CSVGQGARHEQYF	TGCAGCGTTGGGCAGGGGGCGAGGCACGAGCAGTACTTC	TRBJ2-7	-	TRBV29-1	TRBD1
CSAARTLDSPLHF	TGCAGTGCCGCCAGAACGTTGGATTCACCCCTCCACTTT	TRBJ1-6	-	TRBV20-1	-
CASSPTGWTTNEKLFF	TGTGCCAGCAGCCCGACGGGTTGGACAACTAATGAAAAACTGTTTTTT	TRBJ1-4	few	TRBV7-9	-
CASSPRDSGVIEAFF	TGCGCCAGCAGCCCGCGGGACAGTGGGGTTATAGAAGCTTTCTTT	TRBJ1-1	-	TRBV5-1	TRBD1
CASSPGTGGTEAFF	TGCGCCAGCAGCCCCGGGACAGGGGGGACTGAAGCTTTCTTT	TRBJ1-1	many	TRBV5-1	TRBD1
CASSYPWEETQYF	TGTGCCAGCAGTTACCCGTGGGAAGAGACCCAGTACTTC	TRBJ2-5	-	TRBV6-6	-
CASRLQGGTEAFF	TGCGCCAGCAGACTACAGGGTGGCACTGAAGCTTTCTTT	TRBJ1-1	-	TRBV5-1	-
CSAARDRVNYGYTF	TGCAGCGCTGCTCGGGACAGGGTGAACTATGGCTACACCTTC	TRBJ1-2	few	TRBV29-1	TRBD1
CASSEQTSGADTQYF	TGTGCCAGCAGTGAACAGACTAGCGGGGCAGATACGCAGTATTTT	TRBJ2-3	-	TRBV6-4	TRBD2
CASTRLAGGSSYNEQFF	TGCGCCAGCACTCGACTAGCGGGGGGTAGCTCCTACAATGAGCAGTTCTTC	TRBJ2-1	-	TRBV5-1	TRBD2
CASSRDNGQPQHF	TGTGCCAGCAGCCGGGACAACGGGCAGCCCCAGCATTTT	TRBJ1-5	-	TRBV7-2	-
CASSIDLPAGTSNYGYTF	TGTGCCAGTAGTATAGATCTCCCCGCCGGGACATCTAACTATGGCTACACCTTC	TRBJ1-2	-	TRBV19	-
CASSYSWYNEQFF	TGTGCCAGCAGTTACTCGTGGTACAATGAGCAGTTCTTC	TRBJ2-1	few	TRBV6-5	-
CASSRDRANADTQYF	TGCGCCAGCAGCCGCGACAGGGCGAATGCAGATACGCAGTATTTT	TRBJ2-3	few	TRBV4-3	TRBD1
CASTDSGGESTDTQYF	TGTGCCAGCACCGACTCGGGGGGGGAGAGCACAGATACGCAGTATTTT	TRBJ2-3	-	TRBV6-5	TRBD2